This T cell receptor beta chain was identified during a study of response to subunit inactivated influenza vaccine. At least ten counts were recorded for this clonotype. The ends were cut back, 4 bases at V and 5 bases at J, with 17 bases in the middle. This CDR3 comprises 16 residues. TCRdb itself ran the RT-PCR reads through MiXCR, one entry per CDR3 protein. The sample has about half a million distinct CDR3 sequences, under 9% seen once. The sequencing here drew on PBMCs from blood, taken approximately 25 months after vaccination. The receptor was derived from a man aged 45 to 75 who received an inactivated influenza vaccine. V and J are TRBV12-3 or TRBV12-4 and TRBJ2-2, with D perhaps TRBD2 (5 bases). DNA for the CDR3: TGTGCCAGCAGTTGGCCGGGAACCACGAGAACCGGGGAGCTGTTTTTT. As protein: CASSWPGTTRTGELFF.